The 12 T cell receptor beta chains in this list originate from one sample, sequenced in a study of shared clonotypes between healthy human individuals. The data were produced by immunoSEQ multiplex PCR, yet TCRdb's version contains in-frame clones alone and is incomplete. The profile shows about 1.9 million clones, approximately 92% of them singletons. The naive CD8 fraction comprised CD45RO-negative cells positively selected for CCR7 and excluded terminally differentiated effector memory CD45RA+ cells. The material sequenced was naive CD8+ T cells from PBMCs. The receptors were gathered from a man aged 18 to 30 in good health. Some clones in this sample may be carry-over from other donors' samples.

CDR3 coding DNA: TGTGCCAGCAGGGACAGGTCGGCCGGGGAGCTGTTTTTT. Protein: CASRDRSAGELFF. This chain joins TRBV6-4 and TRBJ2-2; 7 bases align to TRBD1. Trimming removed 6 bases from V and 6 bases from J; junction bases left unmatched: 4. The CDR3 runs to 13 residues. Germline values: CDR1 MRHNA, CDR2 SNTAGT.

This CDR3 reads CASSLAGGRGYEQYF. For the CDR3, the DNA is TGTGCCAGCAGCTTAGCCGGGGGGCGAGGCTACGAGCAGTACTTC. The V call is TRBV7-9, the J call TRBJ2-7, with D possibly matching TRBD2 (7 bases). The CDR3 length is 15 residues. V was cut by 0 bases and J by 3 bases, with 12 bases left in between. Germline V gene sequence: CDR1 SEHNR, CDR2 FQNEAQ (reference sequence).

The chain combines TRBV5-4 with TRBJ1-4, with D perhaps matching TRBD1 (6 bases). V dropped 5 bases and J dropped 2 bases, with 13 bases sitting between them. The CDR3 is 15 residues long. The germline CDR1 and CDR2 sequences are SGHNT and YYREEE (reference sequence). CDR3 bases: TGTGCCAGCAGTGACGTGGGGGGCACTAATGAAAAACTGTTTTTT. Its protein product is CASSDVGGTNEKLFF.

The gene calls are TRBV9 and TRBJ2-1; 8 bases are shared with TRBD2. CDR3 size: 17 residues. The V gene's germline CDR1 is SGDLS and CDR2 YYNGEE. V was clipped by 0 bases and J by 3 bases; unmatched bases: 8. CDR3 in amino acids: CASSVESYTSGYNEQFF. In nucleotides, the CDR3 is TGTGCCAGCAGCGTAGAATCGTATACTAGCGGCTACAATGAGCAGTTCTTC. Together with reference TRBV9 and TRBJ2-1, the CDR3 gives the full variable domain: DSGVTQTPKHLITATGQRVTLRCSPRSGDLSVYWYQQSLDQGLQFLIQYYNGEERAKGNILERFSAQQFPDLHSELNLSSLELGDSALYFCASSVESYTSGYNEQFFGPGTRLTVL.

The V gene is TRBV29-1, the J gene TRBJ1-5, with D hard to call. Germline values: CDR1 SQVTM, CDR2 ANQGSEA. This CDR3 contains 15 residues. The V end lost 3 bases, the J end lost 4 bases, and 16 bases lay between the germline ends. CDR3 loop: CSVERSTGRNQPQHF. The CDR3 DNA reads TGCAGCGTTGAGCGGTCGACTGGTCGGAATCAGCCCCAGCATTTT. Supplemented by reference TRBV29-1 and TRBJ1-5, the full variable domain reads SAVISQKPSRDICQRGTSLTIQCQVDSQVTMMFWYRQQPGQSLTLIATANQGSEATYESGFVIDKFPISRPNLTFSTLTVSNMSPEDSSIYLCSVERSTGRNQPQHFGDGTRLSIL.

The chain couples TRBV4-2 to TRBJ2-1, with D tentatively TRBD2 (5 bases). V dropped 1 base and J dropped 1 base, with 11 bases sitting between them. Germline CDR1 reads LGHNA; CDR2 reads YNFKEQ. The CDR3 length is 16 residues. The CDR3, as DNA: TGTGCCAGCAGCCAAGGCCCGGGAAGTTCCTACAATGAGCAGTTCTTC. It specifies CASSQGPGSSYNEQFF.

V and J are TRBV19 and TRBJ2-1; 7 positions agree with TRBD2. V was clipped by 6 bases and J by 4 bases; unmatched bases: 12. Looked up from germline, CDR1 is LNHDA and CDR2 is SQIVND (reference sequence). The CDR3 length is 16 residues. DNA for the CDR3: TGTGCCAGTAGCTTAAGACTAGCTCCACCTTACAATGAGCAGTTCTTC. Translation: CASSLRLAPPYNEQFF.

The gene calls are TRBV2 and TRBJ2-1; TRBD2 matches at 14 bases. CDR3 length: 17 residues. Germline V lookup: CDR1 SNHLY, CDR2 FYNNEI. The V and J ends lost 8 bases and 0 bases, in that order; junction bases with no gene match: 6. CDR3 nucleotides: TGTGCCAGCCAGGGACTAGCGGGAGCCCCCTCCTACAATGAGCAGTTCTTC. It yields the protein CASQGLAGAPSYNEQFF.

The chain carries TRBV27 and TRBJ1-1; no firm D call. Trimming took 5 bases from V and 1 from J, leaving 8 bases between them. The CDR3 runs 13 residues. The germline CDR1 and CDR2 sequences are MNHEY and SMNVEV (reference sequence). CDR3 region: CASSTFPNTEAFF. The CDR3, as DNA: TGTGCCAGCAGTACGTTCCCGAACACTGAAGCTTTCTTT.

V and J are TRBV5-1 and TRBJ2-7; D is possibly TRBD1 or TRBD2 (5 bases each). The germline gives CDR1 SGHRS, CDR2 YFSETQ. The V end was cut by 4 bases, the J end by 7 bases, with 21 bases between. The length of the CDR3 is 15 residues. CDR3 DNA: TGCGCCAGCAGCCCTACCCGGGACGGCCTTTTGGAGCAGTACTTC. The encoded protein is CASSPTRDGLLEQYF. The full variable domain, with the rest looked up from reference TRBV5-1 and TRBJ2-7, is KAGVTQTPRYLIKTRGQQVTLSCSPISGHRSVSWYQQTPGQGLQFLFEYFSETQRNKGNFPGRFSGRQFSNSRSEMNVSTLELGDSALYLCASSPTRDGLLEQYFGPGTRLTVT.

In this sample, this clone turned up once. The chain combines TRBV5-4 with TRBJ2-5, with D perhaps matching TRBD2 (7 bases). The V gene lost 3 bases and the J gene lost 2 bases, with 17 bases spanning the gap. The germline V gene encodes CDR1 SGHNT and CDR2 YYREEE (reference sequence). The length of the CDR3 is 16 residues. The CDR3 region has the DNA TGTGCCAGCAGCTGGGGGCCTAGCGGACTACAAGAGACCCAGTACTTC. Encoded protein: CASSWGPSGLQETQYF.

V usage is TRBV7-2 and J usage is TRBJ2-7; unclear D gene. CDR1 SGHTA and CDR2 FQGNSA come from the germline V gene. The V end lost 2 bases, the J end lost 2 bases, and 13 bases lay between the germline ends. CDR3 size: 15 residues. The chain's CDR3 is CASSLLDSAAYEQYF. The CDR3 nucleotides read TGTGCCAGCAGCTTACTCGACTCCGCCGCCTACGAGCAGTACTTC.